This T cell receptor (beta chain) was obtained from a study of cytomegalovirus exposure and HLA in healthy donors. General study points: It was likely that a cluster of highly shared sequence variants was a sequencing artifact. Upon later analysis, HLA-associated TCR beta chains proved more clonally expanded than other, equally common chains.

Comment on this clone: Its target is not known.

Germline V gene sequence: CDR1 SEHNR, CDR2 FQNEAQ (reference sequence). The CDR3 is made up of 12 amino acids. V lost 4 bases and J 0 bases, leaving 4 bases between the germline ends. Both 60 Vbeta primers and 13 Jbeta primers went into the PCR. Authors' methods: The count from a later analysis was 65 million to 90 million unique TCR beta chains, about 10 million of them shared. The repertoire was sequenced with immunoSEQ multiplex PCR; TCRdb's copy has only in-frame clones and lacks some. That table supplies the V and J calls and clone size; D and trimming were determined from the DNA. The clone table shows roughly 100,000 clones, with the ten largest holding about 3.2%.

This chain links TRBV7-9 with TRBJ2-7; D is undetermined. The specimen was PBMCs. The sequence derives from a man aged 35 to 55 in good health and CMV-seronegative. CDR3 coding DNA: TGTGCCAGCAGCTCCAGCTCCTACGAGCAGTACTTC. Its protein product is CASSSSSYEQYF.